The 15 T cell receptor beta chains in this list originate from one sample, sequenced in a study of cytomegalovirus exposure and HLA in healthy donors. PCR amplification relied on 60 Vbeta primers (plus 13 Jbeta primers). TCRdb's table, derived via immunoSEQ multiplex PCR, lists solely in-frame clones and lacks some. The sample has about 63,000 clones; 60% to 80% are singletons. The source material was PBMCs. The receptor source for this set is a woman aged 40 to 50 in good health and CMV-seropositive.

V and J are TRBV6-1 and TRBJ1-2, with D possibly TRBD1 on 6 matching bases. This CDR3 region has 12 residues. CDR1 and CDR2 (germline): MNHNS, SASEGT. The ends were cut back, 6 bases at V and 13 bases at J, with 18 bases in the middle. DNA for the CDR3: TGTGCCAGCAGACCACCACAGGGATGGGGCACCTTC. The encoded protein is CASRPPQGWGTF.

This rearrangement joins TRBV28 to TRBJ1-6, with D possibly matching TRBD1 (5 bases). Trimming pared 7 bases from V and 6 bases from J, leaving 16 bases between. The CDR3 runs 15 residues. Germline loops: CDR1 MDHEN, CDR2 SYDVKM. The CDR3, as DNA: TGTGCCAGCACCCTTGCCCAGGGAGGTAATTCACCCCTCCACTTT. Its translation: CASTLAQGGNSPLHF.

This chain connects TRBV9 to TRBJ1-1; 8 bases agree with TRBD1. With 0 bases clipped from V and 2 bases from J, the junction kept 3 bases outside the gene matches. Per germline, CDR1 SGDLS and CDR2 YYNGEE. The CDR3 loop spans 15 amino acids. CDR3 amino acids: CASSVVAGGNTEAFF. The DNA of the CDR3 is TGTGCCAGCAGCGTAGTGGCAGGGGGCAACACTGAAGCTTTCTTT.

V is TRBV19 and J is TRBJ1-5; TRBD1 aligns across 9 bases. The CDR3 has 15 residues. V lost 7 bases and J lost 7; bases outside the gene matches: 11. CDR1 LNHDA and CDR2 SQIVND come from the germline V gene (reference sequence). The CDR3 loop is CASKALGQGGQPQHF. The CDR3 coding sequence is TGTGCCAGTAAAGCACTGGGACAGGGTGGCCAGCCCCAGCATTTT.

This chain uses TRBV9 with TRBJ2-1; 9 bases are a match to TRBD2. This CDR3 is 15 amino acids long. The germline V gene has CDR1 SGDLS and CDR2 YYNGEE. Trimming removed 0 bases from V and 7 bases from J; junction bases left unmatched: 5. The CDR3 region has the DNA TGTGCCAGCAGCGTAGCTTTGCGGGAGGGGAATGAGCAGTTCTTC. This sequence encodes CASSVALREGNEQFF.

The chain combines TRBV7-6 with TRBJ2-1; 7 bases map to TRBD1. The CDR3 runs to 13 residues. Germline CDR1 and CDR2: SGHVS and FNYEAQ. V trimming: 5 bases; J trimming: 6 bases; junction bases outside the gene matches: 4. The CDR3: CASSLDRVNEQFF. The CDR3 coding sequence is TGTGCCAGCAGCCTAGACAGGGTCAATGAGCAGTTCTTC.

The gene calls are TRBV5-6 and TRBJ2-7; TRBD2 matches 9 bases. The CDR3 length is 16 residues. Germline CDR1 reads SGHDT; CDR2 reads YYEEEE. Germline trimming cut 4 bases from V and 4 bases from J; bases unmatched to any gene: 12. The CDR3 region has the DNA TGTGCCAGCAGCCCCCCAGCGGCTAGCGGGGTTTACGAGCAGTACTTC. As protein: CASSPPAASGVYEQYF.

The chain joins TRBV6-1 to TRBJ2-5; D unclear. Germline V lookup: CDR1 MNHNS, CDR2 SASEGT. Trimming took off 1 base at V and 7 bases at J, with 7 bases between the two ends. The CDR3 is made up of 12 amino acids. CDR3: CASSEVQLTQYF. The DNA for the CDR3 is TGTGCCAGCAGTGAAGTTCAGTTGACCCAGTACTTC.

As to this clone: The junction and the germline gene differ at one end; a read error may be behind it. The sample holds other DNA sequences that translate to the same CDR3. The chain employs TRBV7-9 and TRBJ2-7; 8 nucleotides align to TRBD1. CDR1 SEHNR and CDR2 FQNEAQ come from the germline V gene (reference sequence). CDR3 length equals 14 residues. CDR3 sequence (DNA): TGCGCCAGCAGCAGGAGACAGGGGTCCTACGAGCAGTACTTC. It codes for CASSRRQGSYEQYF.

This sequence joins TRBV6-6 and TRBJ2-7; D may be TRBD2 (8 bases). Germline-derived CDR1 and CDR2 are MNHNY and SVGAGI (reference sequence). The CDR3 spans 15 residues. V was trimmed by 8 bases and J by 2 bases, leaving 19 bases between them. The CDR3 nucleotides read TGTGCCAGCCGCCCGGGGGGGACAGCCCCCTACGAGCAGTACTTC. Its protein is CASRPGGTAPYEQYF.

The chain carries TRBV30 and TRBJ1-4; the D is unclear. Germline V CDR1 and CDR2: GTSNPN, SVGIG (reference sequence). Trimming took off 4 bases at V and 0 bases at J, with 12 bases between the two ends. The length of the CDR3 is 15 residues. The chain's CDR3 is CAWNEGRATNEKLFF. Here the CDR3 DNA reads TGTGCCTGGAATGAAGGGAGGGCAACTAATGAAAAACTGTTTTTT. The full variable domain, its missing parts supplied by reference TRBV30 and TRBJ1-4, is SQTIHQWPATLVQPVGSPLSLECTVEGTSNPNLYWYRQAAGRGLQLLFYSVGIGQISSEVPQNLSASRPQDRQFILSSKKLLLSDSGFYLCAWNEGRATNEKLFFGSGTQLSVL.

The chain is built from TRBV27 and TRBJ1-1; perhaps TRBD1 as D (6 bases). Germline V gene lookup returns CDR1 MNHEY and CDR2 SMNVEV (reference sequence). The CDR3 runs 13 residues. The V end lost 6 bases, the J end lost 3 bases, and 11 bases lay between the germline ends. The CDR3 protein is CASSLQGYTEAFF. CDR3 bases: TGTGCCAGCAGCCTACAGGGCTACACTGAAGCTTTCTTT.

The V and J genes are TRBV5-1 and TRBJ2-2; TRBD1 is a possible D gene (5 bases). CDR3 size: 14 residues. Deletions cut 7 bases from V and 2 bases from J, with 12 bases between. Germline values: CDR1 SGHRS, CDR2 YFSETQ. The DNA of the CDR3 is TGCGCCAGCTTGACAGAGCTTAACACCGGGGAGCTGTTTTTT. Protein product: CASLTELNTGELFF. Using reference TRBV5-1 and TRBJ2-2 for the parts outside the CDR3, the full variable domain is KAGVTQTPRYLIKTRGQQVTLSCSPISGHRSVSWYQQTPGQGLQFLFEYFSETQRNKGNFPGRFSGRQFSNSRSEMNVSTLELGDSALYLCASLTELNTGELFFGEGSRLTVL.

The rearrangement uses TRBV19 and TRBJ2-3; D remains ambiguous. Trimming cost V 6 bases and J 0 bases, with 10 bases left between them. The CDR3 covers 14 residues. The germline gives CDR1 LNHDA, CDR2 SQIVND (reference sequence). In nucleotides, the CDR3 is TGTGCCAGTAGAAGCGCGTTTAGCACAGATACGCAGTATTTT. It translates to CASRSAFSTDTQYF.

The V and J genes are TRBV30 and TRBJ1-2; D perhaps matches TRBD1 (5 bases). CDR3 length equals 13 residues. Germline values: CDR1 GTSNPN, CDR2 SVGIG (reference sequence). Between the trimmed V and J ends, which lost 7 bases and 8 bases, there was a span of 20 bases. As DNA, the CDR3 is TGTGCCTACCAATTACAGGCCCCCTCCGGCTACACCTTC. Amino acid sequence: CAYQLQAPSGYTF.